Following are 32 T cell receptor beta chains from one sample sequenced in a study of shared clonotypes between healthy human individuals. Positively selected for CCR7, the CD45RO-negative cells used as naive CD8 cells excluded terminally differentiated effector memory CD45RA+ cells. Libraries were prepared by immunoSEQ multiplex PCR; TCRdb keeps only in-frame clonotypes and omits some of them. This table holds millions of clones, about 94% found once. Sequenced input: naive CD8+ T cells sorted from blood. The receptors derive from a man younger than 35 in good health.

This clone was recorded only once. The chain combines TRBV30 with TRBJ2-7, with a tentative D call TRBD2 (5 bases). This CDR3 has 13 residues. Germline lookup yields CDR1 GTSNPN and CDR2 SVGIG (reference sequence). Trimming removed 4 bases from V and 6 bases from J, with 16 bases in between. The DNA of the CDR3 is TGTGCCTGGATCATCAACGGGGTAGGCGAGCAGTACTTC. It specifies CAWIINGVGEQYF.

The sample holds one count of this clone. The rearrangement links TRBV5-6 to TRBJ1-2, with D possibly matching TRBD1 (5 bases). CDR1 is SGHDT, CDR2 YYEEEE, per germline. Trimming shortened V by 3 bases and J by 3 bases, and 18 bases separated the two germline ends. This CDR3 is built from 16 residues. For the CDR3, the DNA is TGTGCCAGCAGCTCGTCAGACAGCCTCCAGGACTATGGCTACACCTTC. Protein: CASSSSDSLQDYGYTF.

The V and J genes are TRBV4-3 and TRBJ2-2, with 8 bases matching TRBD1. This CDR3 is built from 17 residues. Trimming removed 3 bases from V and 1 base from J; junction bases left unmatched: 7. Germline CDR1 reads LGHNA; CDR2 reads YSLEER. CDR3 in amino acids: CASSQEHGTGNTGELFF. The CDR3 nucleotides are TGCGCCAGCAGCCAGGAACATGGGACAGGGAACACCGGGGAGCTGTTTTTT.

A remark on this clone: Other DNA sequences of this sample code for an identical CDR3. The chain combines TRBV9 with TRBJ2-7; D perhaps matches TRBD1 (6 bases). Germline lookup yields CDR1 SGDLS and CDR2 YYNGEE. V dropped 0 bases and J dropped 2 bases, with 9 bases sitting between them. The CDR3 is 14 residues long. The CDR3 DNA is TGTGCCAGCAGCGTAGGTGGGGGCCCCTACGAGCAGTACTTC. It is translated as CASSVGGGPYEQYF.

This chain joins TRBV30 and TRBJ2-5; 11 bases match TRBD2. This CDR3 has 15 residues. Germline assignment: CDR1 GTSNPN and CDR2 SVGIG (reference sequence). The junction had 5 bases not matched to a gene; V was cut back by 3 bases and J by 2 bases. Written as DNA, the CDR3 is TGTGCCTGGAGCGCCGGGACTAGCGGTCAAGAGACCCAGTACTTC. Translating it yields CAWSAGTSGQETQYF.

V and J are TRBV4-3 and TRBJ2-2, with 9 positions matching TRBD2. The CDR3 has 17 residues. CDR1 and CDR2 (germline): LGHNA, YSLEER. The junction had 7 bases not matched to a gene; V was cut back by 3 bases and J by 2 bases. CDR3 bases: TGCGCCAGCAGCCATAATTCCGGGACTAGCAACACCGGGGAGCTGTTTTTT. It yields the protein CASSHNSGTSNTGELFF.

This chain connects TRBV28 to TRBJ2-7, with D perhaps matching TRBD1 (6 bases). Trimming removed 6 bases from V and 7 bases from J, with 19 bases in between. Germline CDR1 MDHEN, CDR2 SYDVKM. The CDR3 sequence is 14 residues long. CDR3 DNA: TGTGCCAGCAGGCTACAGGGATCCCCCGGGGAGCAGTACTTC. Amino acids: CASRLQGSPGEQYF. Using reference TRBV28 and TRBJ2-7 for the parts outside the CDR3, the full variable domain is DVKVTQSSRYLVKRTGEKVFLECVQDMDHENMFWYRQDPGLGLRLIYFSYDVKMKEKGDIPEGYSVSREKKERFSLILESASTNQTSMYLCASRLQGSPGEQYFGPGTRLTVT.

This clone has more than one count but fewer than ten. Other DNA sequences of this sample code for an identical CDR3. V is TRBV5-1 and J is TRBJ2-2; D gene ambiguous. V was pared by 0 bases and J by 2 bases, with 5 bases between. The CDR3 contains 14 residues. Per the germline V gene, CDR1 is SGHRS and CDR2 is YFSETQ. CDR3 sequence: CASSLDRNTGELFF. The CDR3 coding sequence is TGCGCCAGCAGCTTGGACAGAAACACCGGGGAGCTGTTTTTT.

The DNA of the CDR3 is TGTGCCAGCAGTACTGATGGGCCAGTATCACCCCTCCACTTT. Protein: CASSTDGPVSPLHF. This chain links TRBV27 with TRBJ1-6; D gene uncertain. The CDR3 loop spans 14 amino acids. The V and J ends lost 5 bases and 10 bases respectively, with 15 bases between them. CDR1 is MNHEY and CDR2 is SMNVEV in the germline V gene (reference sequence).

The CDR3 loop is CASSLSTGNEQFF. CDR3 DNA: TGTGCCAGCAGCTTATCTACGGGGAATGAGCAGTTCTTC. The rearrangement uses TRBV7-9 and TRBJ2-1; the D gene is possibly TRBD2 (5 bases). The CDR3 loop spans 13 amino acids. Germline V gene sequence: CDR1 SEHNR, CDR2 FQNEAQ (reference sequence). With 2 bases removed from V and 7 bases from J, the gap between germline ends came to 9 bases.

This chain uses TRBV7-9 with TRBJ2-7, with D possibly matching TRBD2 (5 bases). Per the germline V gene, CDR1 is SEHNR and CDR2 is FQNEAQ (reference sequence). The V and J ends lost 3 bases and 2 bases respectively, with 11 bases between them. The CDR3 loop spans 14 amino acids. The chain's CDR3 is CASSFDYLPYEQYF. The DNA of the CDR3 is TGTGCCAGCAGCTTCGACTACCTCCCCTACGAGCAGTACTTC.

The chain couples TRBV29-1 to TRBJ2-5; a weak D match, TRBD2 (6 bases). This CDR3 is built from 16 residues. The germline CDR1 and CDR2 sequences are SQVTM and ANQGSEA. V lost 5 bases to trimming and J lost 2 bases, with 21 bases between them. CDR3 in amino acids: CSVWRLAEDLQETQYF. CDR3 DNA: TGCAGCGTTTGGAGGTTAGCGGAGGATCTTCAAGAGACCCAGTACTTC.

The chain combines TRBV7-8 with TRBJ1-6; D gene ambiguous. Trimming shortened V by 5 bases and J by 1 base, and 15 bases separated the two germline ends. The CDR3 is made up of 17 amino acids. Germline CDR1 and CDR2: SGHVS and FQNEAQ. The CDR3 DNA is TGTGCCAGCAGCCACGGGCCGACGGCATCCTATAATTCACCCCTCCACTTT. Translating it yields CASSHGPTASYNSPLHF. Filled out from reference TRBV7-8 and TRBJ1-6, the complete variable domain reads GAGVSQSPRYKVAKRGQDVALRCDPISGHVSLFWYQQALGQGPEFLTYFQNEAQLDKSGLPSDRFFAERPEGSVSTLKIQRTQQEDSAVYLCASSHGPTASYNSPLHFGNGTRLTVT.

This rearrangement joins TRBV6-6 to TRBJ1-1; D is uncertain. The CDR3 covers 11 residues. From germline, CDR1 is MNHNY and CDR2 SVGAGI (reference sequence). V was clipped by 8 bases and J by 2 bases, with 6 bases between them. The CDR3 loop is CASGRNTEAFF. In DNA form, the CDR3 reads TGTGCCAGCGGCCGAAACACTGAAGCTTTCTTT.

The V call is TRBV19, the J call TRBJ2-7; possible D gene TRBD2, 7 bases. CDR3 length: 15 amino acids. V was shortened by 3 bases and J by 3 bases, with 15 bases between the two germline ends. The germline CDR1 and CDR2 sequences are LNHDA and SQIVND (reference sequence). The CDR3 DNA sequence: TGTGCCAGTAGTATCGACGGGGGGCTAAGCTACGAGCAGTACTTC. Translated, it gives CASSIDGGLSYEQYF.

This chain links TRBV9 with TRBJ2-7; D might be TRBD2 (6 bases). The CDR3 has 16 amino acids. CDR1 and CDR2 (germline): SGDLS, YYNGEE. V was shortened by 1 base and J by 7 bases, with 21 bases between the two germline ends. The chain's CDR3 is CASSVWREDSLREQYF. The CDR3 nucleotides read TGTGCCAGCAGCGTATGGAGGGAGGACTCCCTTCGAGAGCAGTACTTC.

The chain links TRBV9 to TRBJ2-3; D remains ambiguous. V was pared by 4 bases and J by 1 base, with 10 bases between. The CDR3 is 14 residues long. Germline loops: CDR1 SGDLS, CDR2 YYNGEE. CDR3 sequence (DNA): TGTGCCAGCAGCCCTGATAGTGGCACAGATACGCAGTATTTT. Translation: CASSPDSGTDTQYF.

This clone has only one observation. The chain couples TRBV28 to TRBJ1-6, with 8 bases aligning to TRBD1. CDR1 and CDR2 from the germline V gene are MDHEN and SYDVKM. The trim removed 5 bases at V and 7 bases at J, leaving 7 bases unmatched. The CDR3 has 15 residues. The chain's CDR3 is CASSLAGTGNSPLHF. The CDR3 DNA reads as TGTGCCAGCAGTCTAGCCGGGACAGGCAATTCACCCCTCCACTTT.

CDR3 in DNA: TGTGCCAGCAGTGGATATAGCGGGGCCTCGAACACCGGGGAGCTGTTTTTT. Translation: CASSGYSGASNTGELFF. V and J are TRBV2 and TRBJ2-2, with 8 bases that match TRBD2. The CDR3 is made up of 17 amino acids. Per germline, CDR1 SNHLY and CDR2 FYNNEI. The V gene end was trimmed by 4 bases and the J gene end by 0 bases; junction bases not matched to a gene: 7. Full variable domain (missing parts from reference TRBV2 and TRBJ2-2): EPEVTQTPSHQVTQMGQEVILRCVPISNHLYFYWYRQILGQKVEFLVSFYNNEISEKSEIFDDQFSVERPDGSNFTLKIRSTKLEDSAMYFCASSGYSGASNTGELFFGEGSRLTVL.

This chain links TRBV6-6 with TRBJ1-4; D is uncertain. The CDR3 length is 12 residues. Trimming left V 0 bases short and J 7 bases short, with 3 bases between. CDR1 and CDR2 (germline): MNHNY, SVGAGI (reference sequence). The CDR3 reads CASSYSSEKLFF. CDR3 nucleotide sequence: TGTGCCAGCAGTTACTCGAGTGAAAAACTGTTTTTT.

This sequence joins TRBV2 and TRBJ1-5, with TRBD1 identical over 7 bases. The CDR3 consists of 13 residues. Germline values: CDR1 SNHLY, CDR2 FYNNEI. V shed 6 bases and J 3 bases; nucleotides not matched to a gene: 2. CDR3: CASSQGDNQPQHF. DNA for the CDR3: TGTGCCAGCAGCCAGGGGGACAATCAGCCCCAGCATTTT.

The chain uses TRBV11-3 and TRBJ2-5, with a tentative D call TRBD2 (6 bases). The germline V gene encodes CDR1 SGHNT and CDR2 YENEEA. The length of the CDR3 is 13 residues. V lost 3 bases, J lost 7 bases, and 12 bases lay in between. As DNA, the CDR3 is TGTGCCAGCAGCTTGGGGACTTCTGCGACCCAGTACTTC. Protein sequence: CASSLGTSATQYF.

The chain links TRBV5-6 to TRBJ1-3, with D maybe TRBD1 (5 bases). Germline CDR1 SGHDT, CDR2 YYEEEE. Trimming pared 3 bases from V and 3 bases from J, leaving 10 bases between. This CDR3 is 14 amino acids long. This CDR3 reads CASSSGGVGNTIYF. The CDR3 nucleotides read TGTGCCAGCAGCTCTGGAGGGGTTGGAAACACCATATATTTT.

The chain combines TRBV29-1 with TRBJ1-5, with D unresolved. With 4 bases removed from V and 3 bases from J, the gap between germline ends came to 7 bases. The germline CDR1 and CDR2 sequences are SQVTM and ANQGSEA. The CDR3 contains 12 residues. The CDR3 nucleotides are TGCAGCGTTGGACAAGTCAATCAGCCCCAGCATTTT. Translating gives CSVGQVNQPQHF.

The chain uses TRBV7-9 and TRBJ2-3, with 7 positions matching TRBD1. V dropped 10 bases and J dropped 0; count of bases not matched to a gene: 4. The CDR3 totals 13 residues. The germline gives CDR1 SEHNR, CDR2 FQNEAQ (reference sequence). CDR3 sequence: CATGTASTDTQYF. DNA of the CDR3: TGTGCCACCGGGACAGCTAGCACAGATACGCAGTATTTT.

The J gene is TRBJ1-1, the V gene TRBV19; maybe TRBD1 (6 bases). The V gene lost 7 bases and the J gene lost 4 bases, with 13 bases spanning the gap. Germline CDR1 and CDR2: LNHDA and SQIVND (reference sequence). CDR3 length: 13 amino acids. The CDR3 DNA is TGTGCCAGTATCCTCGGGGGCAGCACTGAAGCTTTCTTT. Translating gives CASILGGSTEAFF.

The chain carries TRBV27 and TRBJ2-3, with 9 bases aligning to TRBD2. Germline trimming cut 8 bases from V and 2 bases from J; bases unmatched to any gene: 14. Germline V gene sequence: CDR1 MNHEY, CDR2 SMNVEV (reference sequence). The CDR3 is made up of 17 amino acids. CDR3 DNA: TGTGCCAGCGGAGGACTAGCGAGGGGAAAACTCACAGATACGCAGTATTTT. This sequence encodes CASGGLARGKLTDTQYF.

The chain recombines TRBV27 with TRBJ2-7; possibly TRBD1 for D (7 bases). The CDR3 consists of 15 residues. CDR1 is MNHEY, CDR2 SMNVEV, per germline (reference sequence). The germline V and J ends were trimmed by 6 bases and 6 bases, with 21 bases remaining between them. CDR3 sequence reads: CASSLGGTALSEQYF. The CDR3 DNA is TGTGCCAGCAGCCTAGGGGGGACAGCACTCAGCGAGCAGTACTTC.

The chain recombines TRBV6-4 with TRBJ1-4; D unclear. The V end lost 11 bases, the J end lost 6 bases, and 16 bases lay between the germline ends. CDR1 and CDR2 (germline): MRHNA, SNTAGT. This CDR3 is built from 13 residues. CDR3 residues: CAGEEVGHEKLFF. CDR3 DNA sequence: TGTGCCGGGGAGGAGGTCGGGCATGAAAAACTGTTTTTT.

The rearrangement uses TRBV6-5 and TRBJ2-3; D call uncertain. Trimming pared 7 bases from V and 4 bases from J, leaving 12 bases between. Germline CDR1 reads MNHEY; CDR2 reads SVGAGI. This CDR3 region has 13 residues. CDR3 coding DNA: TGTGCCAGCACCGCGACGATCGCAGATACGCAGTATTTT. Protein product: CASTATIADTQYF.

V gene TRBV15 combines with J gene TRBJ1-1; tentatively, D is TRBD1 (5 bases). The CDR3 has 13 residues. Germline V gene data show CDR1 as LNHNV and CDR2 as YYDKDF (reference sequence). V shed 0 bases and J shed 8 bases, with 10 bases lying between them. DNA of the CDR3: TGTGCCACCAGCAGAGATTCTGGGACGGAAGCTTTCTTT. It encodes CATSRDSGTEAFF. Supplemented by reference TRBV15 and TRBJ1-1, the full variable domain reads DAMVIQNPRYQVTQFGKPVTLSCSQTLNHNVMYWYQQKSSQAPKLLFHYYDKDFNNEADTPDNFQSRRPNTSFCFLDIRSPGLGDTAMYLCATSRDSGTEAFFGQGTRLTVV.

The rearrangement joins TRBV6-1 to TRBJ1-1; D uncertain. Trimming shortened V by 6 bases and J by 2 bases, and 7 bases separated the two germline ends. The CDR3 contains 12 residues. The germline V gene has CDR1 MNHNS and CDR2 SASEGT. This CDR3 is CASSVYNTEAFF. DNA for the CDR3: TGTGCCAGCAGCGTATATAACACTGAAGCTTTCTTT.